This T cell receptor beta chain comes out of a study of CD8 T cells in Susac syndrome. RNA in amounts of about 0.5 to 1 ug was reverse transcribed with random hexamers. TCRdb recomputed calls from the immunoSEQ multiplex PCR reads with MiXCR, one row per CDR3 protein. The repertoire holds roughly 140,000 distinct CDR3 sequences, with around 95% as singletons. Sequencing of TCR beta, carried out with a high-throughput approach, was applied to CD8+ and CD4+ T cells from the blood. Germline V CDR1 and CDR2: DFQATT, SNEGSKA (reference sequence). Unmatched junction bases numbered 14, after V lost 3 bases and J lost 5 bases. There are 17 residues in the CDR3.

The receptor's source is a human donor with multiple sclerosis. The rearrangement links TRBV20-1 to TRBJ2-5; 11 bases map to TRBD2. The sample consisted of CD8+ T cells from PBMCs. CDR3 nucleotide sequence: TGCAGTGCTAGGGACTTAACTAGCGGGGGTCCGATGGAGACCCAGTACTTC. Translating gives CSARDLTSGGPMETQYF.